These 28 T cell receptor beta chains were sequenced from one sample in a study of blood T cell repertoires in COVID-19. TCRdb keeps only in-frame clones here, not all; method: immunoSEQ multiplex PCR. The profile shows fewer than 250,000 clones, 84% of them singletons. Sequenced input: peripheral blood. These receptors came from a woman aged 80 or over with COVID-19, enrolled during active disease.

This clone was recorded only once. The chain recombines TRBV28 with TRBJ1-5; tentative D call: TRBD1 (5 bases). This CDR3 contains 14 residues. V was shortened by 6 bases and J by 7 bases, with 16 bases between the two germline ends. Germline CDR1 is MDHEN and CDR2 is SYDVKM. In nucleotides, the CDR3 is TGTGCCAGCAGCCAGGGCGGGGAAGGACAGCCCCAGCATTTT. Protein: CASSQGGEGQPQHF.

This rearrangement joins TRBV2 to TRBJ1-3; perhaps TRBD1 as D (6 bases). This CDR3 has 14 amino acids. CDR1 SNHLY and CDR2 FYNNEI come from the germline V gene. V was clipped by 5 bases and J by 1 base, with 9 bases between them. In DNA form, the CDR3 reads TGTGCCAGCAGTACAGGGTTATCTGGAAACACCATATATTTT. Encoded protein: CASSTGLSGNTIYF.

Of note for this clone: The same CDR3 also results from other DNA sequences found in this sample. The chain is built from TRBV7-6 and TRBJ2-1, with 12 bases lining up with TRBD2. This CDR3 comprises 16 residues. Unmatched junction bases numbered 3, after V lost 4 bases and J lost 2 bases. CDR1 is SGHVS, CDR2 FNYEAQ, per germline. Here the CDR3 reads CASSSRLAGAYNEQFF. The CDR3 coding sequence is TGTGCCAGCAGCTCGAGACTAGCGGGGGCCTACAATGAGCAGTTCTTC.

V usage is TRBV6-5 and J usage is TRBJ1-4; 8 nucleotides align to TRBD1. This CDR3 comprises 15 residues. V lost 7 bases, J lost 0 bases, and 4 bases stayed unmatched. Germline V gene lookup returns CDR1 MNHEY and CDR2 SVGAGI. CDR3 nucleotides: TGTGCCAGCAACGTCAGGGGGCCAACTAATGAAAAACTGTTTTTT. Translation gives CASNVRGPTNEKLFF.

The V call is TRBV19, the J call TRBJ1-5, with 7 positions matching TRBD1. Germline CDR1 is LNHDA and CDR2 is SQIVND (reference sequence). The V segment lost 4 bases and the J segment 1 base; nucleotides outside the gene matches: 4. This CDR3 comprises 15 residues. The CDR3 bases are TGTGCCAGTAGTACGATACAGGGGAGCAATCAGCCCCAGCATTTT. It translates to CASSTIQGSNQPQHF. Complete variable domain (other parts from reference TRBV19 and TRBJ1-5): DGGITQSPKYLFRKEGQNVTLSCEQNLNHDAMYWYRQDPGQGLRLIYYSQIVNDFQKGDIAEGYSVSREKKESFPLTVTSAQKNPTAFYLCASSTIQGSNQPQHFGDGTRLSIL.

V is TRBV5-6 and J is TRBJ1-5; 9 bases map to TRBD1. This CDR3 has 16 amino acids. Germline CDR1 SGHDT, CDR2 YYEEEE. V lost 4 bases and J lost 2; bases outside the gene matches: 7. As DNA, the CDR3 is TGTGCCAGCAGCCCAGGGACAGGGCGGGGCAATCAGCCCCAGCATTTT. Translating it yields CASSPGTGRGNQPQHF. The complete variable domain, with remaining parts taken from reference TRBV5-6 and TRBJ1-5, reads DAGVTQSPTHLIKTRGQQVTLRCSPKSGHDTVSWYQQALGQGPQFIFQYYEEEERQRGNFPDRFSGHQFPNYSSELNVNALLLGDSALYLCASSPGTGRGNQPQHFGDGTRLSIL.

This clone came up once. This chain links TRBV18 with TRBJ2-7; D gene unclear. The CDR3 consists of 14 residues. Germline V lookup: CDR1 KGHSH, CDR2 LQKENI. V lost 2 bases, J lost 0 bases, and 8 bases lay in between. CDR3 nucleotide sequence: TGTGCCAGCTCACCAGGAGCCCCCTCCTACGAGCAGTACTTC. Translating gives CASSPGAPSYEQYF.

V usage is TRBV14 and J usage is TRBJ2-2, with TRBD2 matching over 7 bases. Germline V CDR1 and CDR2: SGHDN, FVKESK. J was trimmed by 5 bases and V by 1 base; bases with no gene match: 4. CDR3 size: 15 residues. The CDR3 DNA follows: TGTGCCAGCAGCCAAGTCCCCGGGGGGACCGGGGAGCTGTTTTTT. Encoded protein: CASSQVPGGTGELFF.

A note on this clone: An end of the junction differs from the germline gene, which may be a read error. The rearrangement links TRBV4-1 to TRBJ1-3; D is uncertain. Germline V lookup: CDR1 MGHRA, CDR2 YSYEKL. The CDR3 contains 13 residues. CDR3 protein: CARSRPGGNTIYF. As DNA, the CDR3 is TGCGCCCGCAGCCGACCCGGGGGAAACACCATATATTTT.

Notes on this clone: The same CDR3 is also encoded by other DNA sequences in this sample. This rearrangement joins TRBV19 to TRBJ2-3; 10 bases agree with TRBD2. In germline, CDR1 is LNHDA, CDR2 SQIVND (reference sequence). After removal of 3 bases from V and 1 base from J, the junction contained 1 base not matched to a gene. The CDR3 contains 15 residues. The CDR3 DNA is TGTGCCAGTAGTATTCTAGCGGGGGGCACAGATACGCAGTATTTT. Translating it yields CASSILAGGTDTQYF.

This sequence joins TRBV11-2 and TRBJ1-5; 10 positions match TRBD1. CDR3 length equals 15 residues. V trimming: 3 bases; J trimming: 5 bases; junction bases outside the gene matches: 4. The germline gives CDR1 SGHAT, CDR2 FQNNGV. DNA for the CDR3: TGTGCCAGCAGCTTGGGACAGGGGAAAGATCAGCCCCAGCATTTT. Its protein is CASSLGQGKDQPQHF.

The chain links TRBV7-9 to TRBJ2-7, with a tentative D call TRBD2 (6 bases). The CDR3 has 13 residues. V was pared by 5 bases and J by 4 bases, with 12 bases between. Per the germline V gene, CDR1 is SEHNR and CDR2 is FQNEAQ (reference sequence). The CDR3 DNA follows: TGTGCCAGCAGCCCCCCAGGGAGGTACGAGCAGTACTTC. Its protein product is CASSPPGRYEQYF.

V and J are TRBV27 and TRBJ1-5; D possibly corresponds to TRBD1 (5 bases). This CDR3 spans 14 amino acids. Trimming took off 0 bases at V and 5 bases at J, with 8 bases between the two ends. In germline, CDR1 is MNHEY, CDR2 SMNVEV (reference sequence). For the CDR3, the DNA is TGTGCCAGCAGTTTATCTAGGGGCGATCAGCCCCAGCATTTT. Amino acid sequence: CASSLSRGDQPQHF.

The chain employs TRBV6-2 or TRBV6-3 and TRBJ2-3; possibly TRBD1 for D (5 bases). Trimming pared 2 bases from V and 0 bases from J, leaving 21 bases between. The CDR3 loop spans 19 amino acids. Germline CDR1 reads MNHEY; CDR2 reads SVGEGT. The CDR3 protein is CASSYPVGATESSTDTQYF. CDR3 bases: TGTGCCAGCAGTTACCCTGTAGGAGCGACAGAGTCTAGCACAGATACGCAGTATTTT.

The genes are TRBV7-9 and TRBJ1-6, with a weak D call TRBD1 (6 bases). Germline loops: CDR1 SEHNR, CDR2 FQNEAQ (reference sequence). This CDR3 contains 15 residues. Between the trimmed V and J ends, which lost 4 bases and 8 bases, there was a span of 15 bases. CDR3 DNA: TGTGCCAGCAGCTCAGCACCACAGGGTTATTCACCCCTCCACTTT. Its translation is CASSSAPQGYSPLHF.

This sequence joins TRBV4-3 and TRBJ1-5; the D is unclear. Trimming took 0 bases from V and 6 from J, leaving 6 bases between them. Germline CDR1 LGHNA, CDR2 YSLEER. CDR3 length equals 13 residues. The CDR3 DNA reads TGCGCCAGCAGCCAAGATATAATTCAGCCCCAGCATTTT. Protein product: CASSQDIIQPQHF.

A word on this clone: Other nucleotide sequences from this sample produce the same CDR3. This chain connects TRBV9 to TRBJ2-2; no firm D call. The CDR3 runs to 15 residues. Germline CDR1 reads SGDLS; CDR2 reads YYNGEE. V shed 0 bases and J shed 1 base, with 7 bases lying between them. The CDR3 protein is CASSVAGQNTGELFF. The CDR3 nucleotides read TGTGCCAGCAGCGTAGCTGGCCAGAACACCGGGGAGCTGTTTTTT.

CDR3 sequence: CASSQQGWNEQFF. Written as DNA, the CDR3 is TGCGCCAGCAGCCAGCAGGGCTGGAATGAGCAGTTCTTC. The chain is built from TRBV4-1 and TRBJ2-1; the D gene is possibly TRBD1 (5 bases). Between the trimmed V and J ends, which lost 3 bases and 7 bases, there was a span of 10 bases. The CDR3 spans 13 residues. Germline CDR1 is MGHRA and CDR2 is YSYEKL.

As concerns this clone: Other DNA sequences in this sample translate to the same CDR3. The chain recombines TRBV9 with TRBJ1-1; possible D gene TRBD1, 6 bases. The ends were cut back, 0 bases at V and 3 bases at J, with 12 bases in the middle. This CDR3 is built from 15 residues. Germline CDR1 SGDLS, CDR2 YYNGEE. The CDR3 here is CASSVATGGDTEAFF. The CDR3 DNA reads as TGTGCCAGCAGCGTAGCGACAGGTGGGGACACTGAAGCTTTCTTT. The entire variable domain, with the rest obtained from reference TRBV9 and TRBJ1-1, is as follows: DSGVTQTPKHLITATGQRVTLRCSPRSGDLSVYWYQQSLDQGLQFLIQYYNGEERAKGNILERFSAQQFPDLHSELNLSSLELGDSALYFCASSVATGGDTEAFFGQGTRLTVV.

The J gene is TRBJ1-1, the V gene TRBV30, with D possibly TRBD1 on 6 matching bases. Germline V gives CDR1 GTSNPN, CDR2 SVGIG (reference sequence). The V and J ends lost 4 bases and 5 bases respectively, with 26 bases between them. The CDR3 has 17 residues. As DNA, the CDR3 is TGTGCCTGGACGCGGGTCCCGGGACACACAACAGGGACTGAAGCTTTCTTT. This translates into CAWTRVPGHTTGTEAFF. Variable domain in full (rest from reference TRBV30 and TRBJ1-1): SQTIHQWPATLVQPVGSPLSLECTVEGTSNPNLYWYRQAAGRGLQLLFYSVGIGQISSEVPQNLSASRPQDRQFILSSKKLLLSDSGFYLCAWTRVPGHTTGTEAFFGQGTRLTVV.

This chain connects TRBV3-1 (or the pseudogene TRBV3-2) to TRBJ1-2; TRBD1 aligns across 7 bases. CDR3 size: 16 residues. CDR1 and CDR2 (germline): LGHDT, YNNKEL (reference sequence). V lost 4 bases to trimming and J lost 1 base; unmatched junction nucleotides: 9. The CDR3 region is CASSPRGDRINYGYTF. The CDR3 DNA reads TGTGCCAGCAGCCCGAGGGGGGACAGAATTAACTATGGCTACACCTTC.

This clone was observed a few times. The J gene is TRBJ1-2, the V gene TRBV6-1, with a weak D call TRBD1 (6 bases). This CDR3 is 13 amino acids long. V shed 2 bases and J shed 8 bases, with 12 bases lying between them. Looked up from germline, CDR1 is MNHNS and CDR2 is SASEGT. The DNA of the CDR3 is TGTGCCAGCAGTGAACATCACAGGGACGGCTACACCTTC. Encoded protein: CASSEHHRDGYTF.

The CDR3 here is CASSAQGVEAFF. The CDR3 DNA reads TGTGCCAGCAGCGCACAGGGGGTAGAAGCTTTCTTT. This sequence joins TRBV6-1 and TRBJ1-1; 8 positions agree with TRBD1. The CDR3 covers 12 residues. V was pared by 6 bases and J by 8 bases, with 5 bases of the junction left unmatched. Per germline, CDR1 MNHNS and CDR2 SASEGT.

V and J are TRBV10-1 and TRBJ1-1, with unresolved D. There are 16 residues in the CDR3. V lost 0 bases and J lost 3, with 14 bases in between. The V gene's germline CDR1 is WNHNN and CDR2 SYGVQD (reference sequence). CDR3 amino acids: CASSESRTFGDTEAFF. The CDR3 DNA sequence: TGCGCCAGCAGTGAGTCAAGGACCTTCGGGGACACTGAAGCTTTCTTT.

The V call is TRBV6-5, the J call TRBJ2-1, with no clear D. Germline V gene lookup returns CDR1 MNHEY and CDR2 SVGAGI. Trimming left V 6 bases short and J 3 bases short, with 12 bases between. This CDR3 has 14 amino acids. The CDR3: CASRRLDHYNEQFF. DNA of the CDR3: TGTGCCAGCAGACGACTGGATCACTACAATGAGCAGTTCTTC.

The chain carries TRBV6-5 and TRBJ1-1; D remains unclear. The V gene lost 2 bases and the J gene lost 0 bases, with 13 bases spanning the gap. The CDR3 loop spans 16 amino acids. CDR1 is MNHEY and CDR2 is SVGAGI in the germline V gene. CDR3 in DNA: TGTGCCAGCAGTTACCAAGGCGCCAGGATGAACACTGAAGCTTTCTTT. Translated: CASSYQGARMNTEAFF.

This clone was seen a single time. Distinct nucleotide sequences in the sample also encode this CDR3. The chain has TRBV4-1 and TRBJ1-1; D call uncertain. V shed 4 bases and J shed 1 base, with 10 bases lying between them. Germline lookup yields CDR1 MGHRA and CDR2 YSYEKL. CDR3 size: 14 residues. This CDR3 reads CASSRGRENTEAFF. The CDR3, as DNA: TGCGCCAGCAGCCGCGGACGGGAGAACACTGAAGCTTTCTTT.

This clone has a handful of counts. V usage is TRBV11-1 and J usage is TRBJ1-2; TRBD1 matches 9 bases. J lost 11 bases, V lost 3 bases, and 7 bases had no gene match. The CDR3 loop spans 13 amino acids. CDR1 is SGHAT and CDR2 is FQDESV in the germline V gene (reference sequence). The CDR3 sequence: CASSLGQGHPYTF. In nucleotides, the CDR3 is TGTGCCAGCAGCTTGGGACAGGGCCATCCTTACACCTTC.